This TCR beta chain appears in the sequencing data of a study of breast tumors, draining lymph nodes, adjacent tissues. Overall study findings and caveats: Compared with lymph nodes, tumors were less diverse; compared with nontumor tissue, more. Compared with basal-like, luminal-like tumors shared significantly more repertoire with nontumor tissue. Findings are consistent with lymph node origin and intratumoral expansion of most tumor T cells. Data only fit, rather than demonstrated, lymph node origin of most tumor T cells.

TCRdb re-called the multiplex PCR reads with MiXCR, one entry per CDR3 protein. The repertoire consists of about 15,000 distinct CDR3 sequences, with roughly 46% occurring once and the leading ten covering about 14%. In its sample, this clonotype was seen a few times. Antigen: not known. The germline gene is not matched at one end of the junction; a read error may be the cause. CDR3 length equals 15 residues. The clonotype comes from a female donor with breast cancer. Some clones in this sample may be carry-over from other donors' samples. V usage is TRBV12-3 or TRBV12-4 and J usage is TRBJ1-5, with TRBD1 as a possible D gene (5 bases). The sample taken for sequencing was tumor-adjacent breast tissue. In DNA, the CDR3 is TGTGCCAGCAGGCGGACGGGGGGAAGCAATCAGCCCCCGCATTTT. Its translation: CASRRTGGSNQPPHF.